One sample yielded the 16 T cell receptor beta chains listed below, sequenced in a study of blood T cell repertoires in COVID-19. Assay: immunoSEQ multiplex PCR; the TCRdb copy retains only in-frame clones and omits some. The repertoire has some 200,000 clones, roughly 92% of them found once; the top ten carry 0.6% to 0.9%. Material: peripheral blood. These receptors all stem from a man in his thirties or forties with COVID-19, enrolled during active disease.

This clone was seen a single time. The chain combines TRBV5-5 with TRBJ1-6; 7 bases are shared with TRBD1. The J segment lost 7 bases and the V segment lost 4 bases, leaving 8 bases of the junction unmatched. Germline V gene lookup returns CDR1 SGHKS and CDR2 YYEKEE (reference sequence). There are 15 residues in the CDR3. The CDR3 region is CASSGGRGPNSPLHF. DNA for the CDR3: TGTGCCAGCAGCGGCGGGAGGGGGCCCAATTCACCCCTCCACTTT. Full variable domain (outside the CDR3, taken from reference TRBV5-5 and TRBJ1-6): DAGVTQSPTHLIKTRGQQVTLRCSPISGHKSVSWYQQVLGQGPQFIFQYYEKEERGRGNFPDRFSARQFPNYSSELNVNALLLGDSALYLCASSGGRGPNSPLHFGNGTRLTVT.

The CDR3 sequence: CASSFGTGGADGYTF. CDR3 in DNA: TGCGCCAGCAGCTTTGGGACAGGGGGCGCCGATGGCTACACCTTC. The chain carries TRBV5-1 and TRBJ1-2; 12 bases fit TRBD1. Per germline, CDR1 SGHRS and CDR2 YFSETQ. J gave up 6 bases and V 2 bases, and 5 bases lay outside the gene matches. This CDR3 has 15 amino acids. Variable domain in full (rest from reference TRBV5-1 and TRBJ1-2): KAGVTQTPRYLIKTRGQQVTLSCSPISGHRSVSWYQQTPGQGLQFLFEYFSETQRNKGNFPGRFSGRQFSNSRSEMNVSTLELGDSALYLCASSFGTGGADGYTFGSGTRLTVV.

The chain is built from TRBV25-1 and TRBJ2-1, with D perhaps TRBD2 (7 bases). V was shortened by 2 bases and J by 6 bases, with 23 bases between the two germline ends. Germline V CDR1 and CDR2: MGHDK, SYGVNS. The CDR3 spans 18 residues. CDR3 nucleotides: TGTGCCAGCAGTGAACCCCCGGGGAGGGGGGGTCCTCCCAATGAGCAGTTCTTC. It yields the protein CASSEPPGRGGPPNEQFF.

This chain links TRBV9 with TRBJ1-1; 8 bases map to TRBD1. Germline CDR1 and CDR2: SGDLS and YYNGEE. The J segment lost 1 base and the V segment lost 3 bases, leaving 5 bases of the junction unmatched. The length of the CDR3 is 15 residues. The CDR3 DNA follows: TGTGCCAGCAGCGAGTCCGGGACAGGGAACACTGAAGCTTTCTTT. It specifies CASSESGTGNTEAFF.

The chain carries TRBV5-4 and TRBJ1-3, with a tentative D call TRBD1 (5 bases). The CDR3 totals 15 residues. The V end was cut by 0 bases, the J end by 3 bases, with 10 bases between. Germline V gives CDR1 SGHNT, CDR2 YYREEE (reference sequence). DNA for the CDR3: TGTGCCAGCAGCTTGGGGGACTCTGGTGGAAACACCATATATTTT. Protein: CASSLGDSGGNTIYF.

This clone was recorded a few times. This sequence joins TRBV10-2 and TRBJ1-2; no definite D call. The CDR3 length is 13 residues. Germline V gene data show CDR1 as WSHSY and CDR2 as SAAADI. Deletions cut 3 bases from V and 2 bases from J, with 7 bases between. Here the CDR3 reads CASSDMANYGYTF. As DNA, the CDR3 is TGCGCCAGCAGTGATATGGCCAACTATGGCTACACCTTC.

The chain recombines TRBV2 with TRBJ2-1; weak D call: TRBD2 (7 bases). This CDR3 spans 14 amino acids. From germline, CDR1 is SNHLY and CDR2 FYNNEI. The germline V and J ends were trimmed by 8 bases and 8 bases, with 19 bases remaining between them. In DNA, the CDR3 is TGTGCCAGCGGGGAGGGGACACCACCCCATGAGCAGTTCTTC. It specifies CASGEGTPPHEQFF.

In DNA form, the CDR3 reads TGTGCCAGCAGCTTGGCCGGGGGGATGAACACTGAAGCTTTCTTT. Its protein is CASSLAGGMNTEAFF. This chain links TRBV5-4 with TRBJ1-1; possibly TRBD1 for D (5 bases). The CDR3 length is 15 residues. Per germline, CDR1 SGHNT and CDR2 YYREEE (reference sequence). Trimming pared 0 bases from V and 0 bases from J, leaving 9 bases between.

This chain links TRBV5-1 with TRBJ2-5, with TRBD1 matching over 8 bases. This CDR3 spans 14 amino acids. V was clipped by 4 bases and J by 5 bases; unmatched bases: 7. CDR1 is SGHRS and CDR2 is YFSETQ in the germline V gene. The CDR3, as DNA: TGCGCCAGCAGCCTCGGACAGGGAGCGGAGACCCAGTACTTC. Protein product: CASSLGQGAETQYF.

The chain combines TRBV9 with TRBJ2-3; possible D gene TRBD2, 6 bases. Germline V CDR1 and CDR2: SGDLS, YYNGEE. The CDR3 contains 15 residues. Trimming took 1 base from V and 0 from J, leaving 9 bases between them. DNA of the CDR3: TGTGCCAGCAGCGTATACGGGGGAAGCACAGATACGCAGTATTTT. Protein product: CASSVYGGSTDTQYF.

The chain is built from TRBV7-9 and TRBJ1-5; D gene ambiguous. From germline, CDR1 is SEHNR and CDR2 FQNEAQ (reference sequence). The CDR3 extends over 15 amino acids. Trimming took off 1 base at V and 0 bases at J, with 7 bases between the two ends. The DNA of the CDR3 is TGTGCCAGCAGCTTAGGTGCGGATAGCAATCAGCCCCAGCATTTT. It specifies CASSLGADSNQPQHF.

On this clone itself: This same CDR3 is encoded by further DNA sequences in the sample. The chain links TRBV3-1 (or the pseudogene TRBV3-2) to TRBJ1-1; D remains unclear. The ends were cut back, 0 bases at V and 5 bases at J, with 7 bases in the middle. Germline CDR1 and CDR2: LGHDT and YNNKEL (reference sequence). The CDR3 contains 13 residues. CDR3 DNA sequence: TGTGCCAGCAGCCAAGAAGGAGGGACTGAAGCTTTCTTT. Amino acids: CASSQEGGTEAFF.

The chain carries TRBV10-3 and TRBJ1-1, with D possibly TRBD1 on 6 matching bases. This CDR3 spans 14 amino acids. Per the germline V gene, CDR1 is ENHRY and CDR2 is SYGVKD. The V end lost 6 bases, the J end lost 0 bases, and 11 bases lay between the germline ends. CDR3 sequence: CAIRKQGLNTEAFF. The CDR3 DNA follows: TGTGCCATCAGGAAACAGGGATTGAACACTGAAGCTTTCTTT.

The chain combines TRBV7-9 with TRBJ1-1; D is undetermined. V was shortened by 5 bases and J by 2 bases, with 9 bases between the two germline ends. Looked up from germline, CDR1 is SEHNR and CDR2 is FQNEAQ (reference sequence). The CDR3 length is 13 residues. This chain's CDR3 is CASSRVLNTEAFF. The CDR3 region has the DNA TGTGCCAGCAGCAGAGTTCTTAACACTGAAGCTTTCTTT.

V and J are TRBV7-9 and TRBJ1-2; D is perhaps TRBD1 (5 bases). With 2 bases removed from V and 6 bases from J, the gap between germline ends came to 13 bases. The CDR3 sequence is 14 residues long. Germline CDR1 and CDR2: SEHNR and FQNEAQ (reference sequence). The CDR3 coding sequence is TGTGCCAGCAGCTTAAGGGGTATCGCAGATGGCTACACCTTC. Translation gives CASSLRGIADGYTF.

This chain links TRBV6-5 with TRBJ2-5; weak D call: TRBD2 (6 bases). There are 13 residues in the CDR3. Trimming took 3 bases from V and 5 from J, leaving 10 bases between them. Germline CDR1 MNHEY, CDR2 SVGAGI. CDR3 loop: CASSYDRGETQYF. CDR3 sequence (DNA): TGTGCCAGCAGTTATGATCGGGGGGAGACCCAGTACTTC.